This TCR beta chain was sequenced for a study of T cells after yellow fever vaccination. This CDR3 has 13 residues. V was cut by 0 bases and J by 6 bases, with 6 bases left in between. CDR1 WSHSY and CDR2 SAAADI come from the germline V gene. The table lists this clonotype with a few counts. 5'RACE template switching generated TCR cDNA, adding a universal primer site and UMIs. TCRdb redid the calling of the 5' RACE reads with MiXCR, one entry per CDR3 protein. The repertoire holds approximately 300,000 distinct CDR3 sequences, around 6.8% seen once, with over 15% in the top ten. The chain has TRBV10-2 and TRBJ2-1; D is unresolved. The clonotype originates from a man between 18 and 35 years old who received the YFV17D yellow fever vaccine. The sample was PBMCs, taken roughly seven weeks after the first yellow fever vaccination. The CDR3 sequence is CASSESWGNEQFF. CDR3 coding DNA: TGCGCCAGCAGTGAGTCGTGGGGCAATGAGCAGTTCTTC.